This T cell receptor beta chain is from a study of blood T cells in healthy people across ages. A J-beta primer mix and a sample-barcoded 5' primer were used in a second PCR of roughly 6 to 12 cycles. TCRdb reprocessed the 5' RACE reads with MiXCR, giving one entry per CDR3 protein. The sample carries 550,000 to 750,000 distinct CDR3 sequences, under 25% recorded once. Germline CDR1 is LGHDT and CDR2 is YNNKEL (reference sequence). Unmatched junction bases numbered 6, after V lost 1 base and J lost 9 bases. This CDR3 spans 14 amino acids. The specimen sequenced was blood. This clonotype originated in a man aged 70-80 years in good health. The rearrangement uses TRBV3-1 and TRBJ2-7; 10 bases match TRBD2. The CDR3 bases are TGTGCCAGCAGCCAAGGACTAGCGGGCCATGTGCAGTACTTC. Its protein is CASSQGLAGHVQYF.